The next 11 T cell receptor beta chains were all read from a single sample in a study of blood T cell repertoires in COVID-19. TCRdb's copy holds only in-frame clones and misses some; the assay was immunoSEQ multiplex PCR. The sample contains 100,000 to 150,000 clones, 70% to 75% of which appear only once. Source material: peripheral blood. These receptors came from a man in his 60s with acute or convalescent COVID-19.

V usage is TRBV5-4 and J usage is TRBJ1-1, with 9 bases aligning to TRBD1. CDR1 SGHNT and CDR2 YYREEE come from the germline V gene (reference sequence). The CDR3 has 15 residues. The V gene end was trimmed by 3 bases and the J gene end by 8 bases; junction bases not matched to a gene: 11. The CDR3 bases are TGTGCCAGCAGCTCTAACAGGGGGCCCCAGACAGAAGCTTTCTTT. Its translation is CASSSNRGPQTEAFF.

This chain links TRBV5-1 with TRBJ1-2, with D tentatively TRBD1 (5 bases). Trimming took 4 bases from V and 5 from J, leaving 18 bases between them. The CDR3 is 15 residues long. Germline V gives CDR1 SGHRS, CDR2 YFSETQ. The CDR3 region has the DNA TGCGCCAGCAGCGAGAAAGGGGCCGCCGTGTATGGCTACACCTTC. Translating it yields CASSEKGAAVYGYTF.

Written as DNA, the CDR3 is TGTGCCAGCAGCGCTGCAGACAGGGCTGGAAACACCATATATTTT. As protein: CASSAADRAGNTIYF. The chain employs TRBV9 and TRBJ1-3, with 7 positions matching TRBD1. CDR1 and CDR2 (germline): SGDLS, YYNGEE. The CDR3 covers 15 residues. J lost 2 bases, V lost 3 bases, and 5 bases had no gene match.

This chain links TRBV5-1 with TRBJ1-6, with TRBD1 identical over 8 bases. The CDR3 contains 16 residues. After removal of 2 bases from V and 9 bases from J, the junction contained 10 bases not matched to a gene. Germline V CDR1 and CDR2: SGHRS, YFSETQ. CDR3 in amino acids: CASSLVTTGGASPLHF. The CDR3 nucleotides read TGCGCCAGCAGCTTAGTAACAACAGGGGGGGCTTCACCCCTCCACTTT.

The chain recombines TRBV10-2 with TRBJ2-7, with 7 bases lining up with TRBD1. The CDR3 spans 11 residues. V shed 10 bases, J shed 5 bases, and the junction held 5 bases outside the gene matches. CDR1 is WSHSY and CDR2 is SAAADI in the germline V gene. The CDR3 DNA follows: TGCGCCACCCAACAGGGGAACGAGCAGTACTTC. Translated: CATQQGNEQYF.

The gene calls are TRBV6-5 and TRBJ1-5; TRBD1 aligns across 7 bases. The germline V gene has CDR1 MNHEY and CDR2 SVGAGI. The J segment lost 6 bases and the V segment lost 6 bases, leaving 5 bases of the junction unmatched. This CDR3 region has 13 residues. The CDR3 DNA follows: TGTGCCAGCAGCCGACAGGGTGGTCAGCCCCAGCATTTT. It is translated as CASSRQGGQPQHF.

The rearrangement links TRBV15 to TRBJ1-1; 10 positions agree with TRBD1. The CDR3 runs to 15 residues. J lost 6 bases, V lost 1 base, and 5 bases had no gene match. Germline CDR1 reads LNHNV; CDR2 reads YYDKDF (reference sequence). CDR3 DNA sequence: TGTGCCACCAGCAGAGCCGGGACAGGGGCTTCTGAAGCTTTCTTT. It codes for CATSRAGTGASEAFF.

This sequence joins TRBV5-6 and TRBJ1-1, with unresolved D. Trimming cost V 2 bases and J 1 base, with 9 bases left between them. Germline values: CDR1 SGHDT, CDR2 YYEEEE. The CDR3 has 14 amino acids. The CDR3 region has the DNA TGTGCCAGCAGCTTACGCCAGTCGAACACTGAAGCTTTCTTT. Translated, it gives CASSLRQSNTEAFF.

The rearrangement uses TRBV11-1 and TRBJ2-7; 8 positions agree with TRBD2. Germline CDR1 reads SGHAT; CDR2 reads FQDESV (reference sequence). Trimming cost V 3 bases and J 2 bases; bases outside gene matches: 3. There are 14 residues in the CDR3. The CDR3 DNA reads TGTGCCAGCAGCTTTCGCGGGGGGACCTACGAGCAGTACTTC. Its protein product is CASSFRGGTYEQYF. Complete variable domain (other parts from reference TRBV11-1 and TRBJ2-7): EAEVAQSPRYKITEKSQAVAFWCDPISGHATLYWYRQILGQGPELLVQFQDESVVDDSQLPKDRFSAERLKGVDSTLKIQPAELGDSAMYLCASSFRGGTYEQYFGPGTRLTVT.

The chain has TRBV2 and TRBJ2-2; weak D call: TRBD2 (6 bases). Germline V gene lookup returns CDR1 SNHLY and CDR2 FYNNEI. The germline V and J ends were trimmed by 6 bases and 3 bases, with 14 bases remaining between them. The CDR3 is made up of 15 amino acids. For the CDR3, the DNA is TGTGCCAGCAGGAGGACTACTAGATACACCGGGGAGCTGTTTTTT. It encodes CASRRTTRYTGELFF.

The chain combines TRBV5-1 with TRBJ2-2; 7 bases fit TRBD1. Germline CDR1 SGHRS, CDR2 YFSETQ. This CDR3 contains 17 residues. V was pared by 3 bases and J by 4 bases, with 12 bases of the junction left unmatched. This CDR3 reads CASSSIGGSFGTGELFF. CDR3 nucleotide sequence: TGCGCCAGCAGCTCTATAGGGGGCAGCTTTGGCACCGGGGAGCTGTTTTTT.